This TCR beta chain was found in a study of blood T cell repertoires in COVID-19. Study summary: Nucleic acid was either cDNA or gDNA, and it came from T cells, B-cell-depleted T cells, or PBMCs.

V dropped 5 bases and J dropped 0 bases, with 5 bases sitting between them. There are 12 residues in the CDR3. Looked up from germline, CDR1 is LNHDA and CDR2 is SQIVND (reference sequence). The protocol was immunoSEQ multiplex PCR, while the TCRdb copy is restricted to in-frame clones and leaves out a portion. Among approximately 85,000 clones listed, around 90% were seen once. Sequenced sample: peripheral blood. The V and J genes are TRBV19 and TRBJ2-7; unclear D gene. This TCR came from a woman older than 75 with active or convalescent COVID-19. The CDR3 nucleotides read TGTGCCAGTAGTCCGAGCTCCTACGAGCAGTACTTC. The encoded protein is CASSPSSYEQYF. The full variable domain, with the rest looked up from reference TRBV19 and TRBJ2-7, is DGGITQSPKYLFRKEGQNVTLSCEQNLNHDAMYWYRQDPGQGLRLIYYSQIVNDFQKGDIAEGYSVSREKKESFPLTVTSAQKNPTAFYLCASSPSSYEQYFGPGTRLTVT.